This passage covers 4 T cell receptor beta chains from one sample sequenced in a study of CD8+ T cells in alopecia areata (dated by TCRdb to the late 2010s). The sample's time point, from its label and the paper: roughly 27 days on oral tofacitinib. This sample's treatment or condition label indicates: oral pan-JAK inhibitor, 5-10 mg twice daily. Preparation of the library involved the immunoSEQ multiplex PCR assay. To provide template for TCR sequencing, every sample had RNA extracted and reverse transcribed into cDNA. In TCRdb, the immuneACCESS table is reduced to in-frame sequences with V and J assigned. These tables do not hold every clone; where another copy was compared, an unresolved V gene accounts for under half, and the others remain unexplained. In all, the sample holds about 190,000 clones, and more than 55% of those were seen once. Of the sample, roughly 0.7% falls within the top ten clones.

The sequenced sample was CD4+ T cells sorted from blood, obtained at week 4, from a patient treated with tofacitinib. Receptors were obtained from a human donor with alopecia areata.

The chain uses TRBV30 and TRBJ2-5; the D gene is possibly TRBD1 (6 bases). Looked up from germline, CDR1 is GTSNPN and CDR2 is SVGIG (reference sequence). V lost 0 bases and J 3 bases, leaving 11 bases between the germline ends. The CDR3 contains 14 residues. CDR3 in DNA: TGTGCCTGGAGTGTTGGTGGGGGCAAAGAGACCCAGTACTTC. Its protein is CAWSVGGGKETQYF.

This clone was recorded a few times. V and J are TRBV27 and TRBJ2-1; no reliable D call. Germline V lookup: CDR1 MNHEY, CDR2 SMNVEV (reference sequence). The CDR3 is 16 amino acids. Between the trimmed V and J ends, which lost 5 bases and 12 bases, there was a span of 26 bases. The CDR3, as DNA: TGTGCCAGCAGTCCCCGGGCCTCGACTCCCCCGTTGGGGCAGTTCTTC. Translation: CASSPRASTPPLGQFF.

A single count supports this clone. V gene TRBV29-1 combines with J gene TRBJ2-1, with D unclear. Germline V CDR1 and CDR2: SQVTM, ANQGSEA. The CDR3 is made up of 12 amino acids. Trimming removed 6 bases from V and 7 bases from J, with 13 bases in between. In nucleotides, the CDR3 is TGCAGCGTCTGGAGAGGTCGTAATGAGCAGTTCTTC. It translates to CSVWRGRNEQFF.

This clone was counted only a few times. The chain couples TRBV29-1 to TRBJ2-1; 12 bases align to TRBD2. CDR1 is SQVTM, CDR2 ANQGSEA, per germline. Unmatched junction bases numbered 2, after V lost 1 base and J lost 10 bases. This CDR3 comprises 13 residues. The CDR3 DNA reads as TGCAGCGTTGAAGGGACTAGCGGGGCGGAGCAGTTCTTC. This codes for CSVEGTSGAEQFF.